The clone carrying this T cell receptor (beta chain) was seen more than once but under ten times. Its cognate antigen is unknown. TCRdb reprocessed the 5' RACE reads via MiXCR and lists one record per CDR3 protein. The sample lists 200,000 to 250,000 distinct CDR3 sequences; about an eighth were seen once. These data come from a study of identical twins. Study-wide results and caveats: Without tracking the same donors, conclusions rested on cross-sectional statistical analysis.

This CDR3 contains 13 residues. Trimming took 3 bases from V and 2 from J, leaving 11 bases between them. The germline CDR1 and CDR2 sequences are DFQATT and SNEGSKA (reference sequence). A further study also used this sample, focusing on yellow fever vaccine responses in identical twins. As that report states: Vaccine T cell responses of twins reportedly seemed partly convergent and partly personalized.

Material for sequencing was memory (CD45RO+) T cells sorted from blood. V is TRBV20-1 and J is TRBJ2-7, with D unclear. The clonotype originates from a young woman in good health. CDR3 coding DNA: TGCAGTGCTAGCCGGGCAGAACCCTACGAGCAGTACTTC. Residues: CSASRAEPYEQYF.